One sample yielded the 7 T cell receptor beta chains listed below, sequenced in a study of shared clonotypes between healthy human individuals. Some clones are missing from TCRdb's copy, which holds only in-frame ones; the method was immunoSEQ multiplex PCR. The sample consists of roughly 1.5 million clones, 95% to 99% of them appearing once. Sequencing was done on a sample of naive CD4+ T cells sorted from blood. Subset meaning: CD45RA+ positively selected. The origin of the receptors is a man aged 25-45 years in good health.

V is TRBV15 and J is TRBJ2-1; D not certain. Germline assignment: CDR1 LNHNV and CDR2 YYDKDF (reference sequence). Trimming cost V 1 base and J 2 bases, with 6 bases left between them. There are 14 residues in the CDR3. CDR3 amino acids: CATSRVATYNEQFF. The CDR3 region has the DNA TGTGCCACCAGCAGAGTTGCAACCTACAATGAGCAGTTCTTC.

V gene TRBV5-1 combines with J gene TRBJ1-1; possibly TRBD1 for D (5 bases). Germline values: CDR1 SGHRS, CDR2 YFSETQ. V was clipped by 4 bases and J by 0 bases, with 7 bases between them. This CDR3 comprises 13 residues. CDR3 sequence: CASSETVNTEAFF. CDR3 nucleotides: TGCGCCAGCAGCGAGACAGTGAACACTGAAGCTTTCTTT.

This sequence joins TRBV11-2 and TRBJ1-1; D unresolved. CDR1 and CDR2 (germline): SGHAT, FQNNGV. V shed 3 bases and J shed 1 base, with 9 bases lying between them. This CDR3 contains 14 residues. CDR3 in amino acids: CASSLANSNTEAFF. Written as DNA, the CDR3 is TGTGCCAGCAGCTTGGCCAATTCGAACACTGAAGCTTTCTTT.

The J gene is TRBJ1-2, the V gene TRBV28, with 8 nucleotides matching TRBD1. The CDR3 sequence is 20 residues long. Unmatched junction bases numbered 23, after V lost 4 bases and J lost 4 bases. Germline V lookup: CDR1 MDHEN, CDR2 SYDVKM. DNA for the CDR3: TGTGCCAGCAGTTCACTCACCCGAGGATTCGGGACAGGAAGCGTCTATGGCTACACCTTC. This sequence encodes CASSSLTRGFGTGSVYGYTF.

This chain connects TRBV15 to TRBJ2-2, with TRBD2 matching over 8 bases. The ends lost 3 bases at V and 6 bases at J; junction bases unmatched: 12. Germline V gene data show CDR1 as LNHNV and CDR2 as YYDKDF (reference sequence). The CDR3 sequence is 17 residues long. CDR3 protein: CATSRAFGTSSAGELFF. The CDR3 DNA reads as TGTGCCACCAGCAGGGCCTTCGGGACTAGTTCTGCCGGGGAGCTGTTTTTT.

The J gene is TRBJ2-7, the V gene TRBV29-1; D tentatively reads TRBD1 or TRBD2 (5 bases each). V gave up 3 bases and J gave up 0 bases, with 9 bases separating them. The CDR3 is 13 amino acids. Germline V gene data show CDR1 as SQVTM and CDR2 as ANQGSEA. This CDR3 is CSVEAGSSYEQYF. The CDR3 DNA reads as TGCAGCGTTGAGGCAGGGAGCTCCTACGAGCAGTACTTC.

The chain is built from TRBV5-1 and TRBJ2-3; TRBD2 matches at 11 bases. The CDR3 runs 16 residues. From germline, CDR1 is SGHRS and CDR2 YFSETQ. V was clipped by 0 bases and J by 3 bases; unmatched bases: 3. CDR3 protein: CASSLVLAGGTDTQYF. CDR3 DNA: TGCGCCAGCAGCTTGGTTCTAGCGGGAGGAACAGATACGCAGTATTTT.